This TCR beta chain appears in the sequencing data of a study of T cell repertoires in cytomegalovirus infection. At the level of the study: Public TCR beta signatures were indicative of both CMV infection and a matching HLA type.

TCRdb independently ran MiXCR on the reads; one entry per CDR3 protein. The table includes fewer than 900,000 distinct CDR3 sequences, 25% to 30% detected once. In its sample, this clonotype was seen a few times. What it binds is unknown. The CDR3 totals 17 residues. The ends lost 6 bases at V and 1 base at J; junction bases unmatched: 12. The receptor's source is a human donor in good health (CMV status not recorded). Some clones in this sample may be carry-over from other donors' samples. The V gene is TRBV12-3 or TRBV12-4, the J gene TRBJ2-5, with TRBD1 identical over 9 bases. This specimen consisted of cultured CD8+ T cells from PBMCs, obtained from culture after CMV antigen stimulation. The CDR3 spells CASSYPRDRDVQETQYF. The CDR3 DNA reads TGTGCCAGCAGCTATCCCCGGGACAGGGATGTCCAAGAGACCCAGTACTTC.